Listed below are T cell receptor beta chains from one sample, sequenced in a study of CD8+ T cells in alopecia areata. Libraries were prepared by immunoSEQ multiplex PCR; TCRdb keeps only in-frame clonotypes and omits some of them. Of about 250,000 clones in the sample, 60% were seen once. Specimen: CD4+ T cells sorted from blood, collected at approximately week 52, from a patient treated with tofacitinib. The receptor source for this set is a human donor with alopecia areata. The CDR3 runs from the conserved cysteine through the conserved F or W. Each record gives: V gene, J gene, CDR3 protein.

V: TRBV5-1
J: TRBJ1-1
CDR3: CASRRQINTEAFF

V: TRBV5-6
J: TRBJ2-1
CDR3: CASSLWGAYNEQFF

V: TRBV5-1
J: TRBJ2-7
CDR3: CASSPAWDRGHEQYF

V: TRBV9
J: TRBJ2-3
CDR3: CASSVALTSGGRGDTQYF

V: TRBV27
J: TRBJ2-5
CDR3: CASSPSGPETQYF

V: TRBV29-1
J: TRBJ2-3
CDR3: CSVSGLAGPTDTQYF

V: TRBV7-9
J: TRBJ1-1
CDR3: CASRLQGSRTEAFF

V: TRBV5-6
J: TRBJ1-2
CDR3: CASSARPRDRVLFGYTF

V: TRBV29-1
J: TRBJ2-3
CDR3: CSVDSAERSSTDTQYF

V: TRBV30
J: TRBJ1-4
CDR3: CAWEQGGSEKLFF

V: TRBV25-1
J: TRBJ2-7
CDR3: CASSESGSGLYEQYF

V: TRBV4-2
J: TRBJ1-2
CDR3: CASSQVVEDYGYTF

V: TRBV5-1
J: TRBJ2-3
CDR3: CASSLFRTDTQYF

V: TRBV27
J: TRBJ2-3
CDR3: CASSTGLSTDTQYF

V: TRBV30
J: TRBJ2-6
CDR3: CAWSDNRISGANVLTF

V: TRBV4-1
J: TRBJ2-7
CDR3: CASSPGPYYEQYF

V: TRBV4-1
J: TRBJ1-6
CDR3: CASSQDSAMRGYNSPLHF

V: TRBV18
J: TRBJ1-4
CDR3: CASSLATGPNERLFF

V: TRBV6-6
J: TRBJ1-1
CDR3: CASSYSTLRVAEAFF

V: TRBV9
J: TRBJ2-4
CDR3: CASSPRQGANIQYF

V: TRBV2
J: TRBJ2-5
CDR3: CASSAGQYQETQYF

V: TRBV29-1
J: TRBJ2-2
CDR3: CSAYRENTGELFF

V: TRBV5-6
J: TRBJ2-7
CDR3: CASSRGLAGFYEQYF

V: TRBV29-1
J: TRBJ2-3
CDR3: CSVDRGRDTQYF

V: TRBV5-8
J: TRBJ1-2
CDR3: CASSLPGLERYTF

V: TRBV6-5
J: TRBJ2-2
CDR3: CAMAGYTGELFF

V: TRBV6-5
J: TRBJ1-6
CDR3: CASRPGQGSPLHF

V: TRBV5-1
J: TRBJ2-5
CDR3: CASRSGLRMETQYF

V: TRBV7-2
J: TRBJ2-3
CDR3: CASSLQGEDTQYF

V: TRBV5-1
J: TRBJ1-6
CDR3: CASSLEQGNSPLHF

V: TRBV2
J: TRBJ2-7
CDR3: CASQNTGTGNEQYF

V: TRBV6-6
J: TRBJ2-7
CDR3: CASIGRRGFYEQYF

V: TRBV6-5
J: TRBJ2-3
CDR3: CASTDRAGTDTQYF

V: TRBV30
J: TRBJ1-5
CDR3: CAWTTGARSNQPQHF

V: TRBV5-6
J: TRBJ2-3
CDR3: CASSRYDSTDTQYF

V: TRBV15
J: TRBJ1-2
CDR3: CATTGPPNYGYTF

V: TRBV5-6
J: TRBJ2-5
CDR3: CASSFQETQYF

V: TRBV11-2
J: TRBJ2-3
CDR3: CASSLDPRLATQYF

V: TRBV30
J: TRBJ2-6
CDR3: CAWSVGNGANVLTF

V: TRBV7-8
J: TRBJ2-7
CDR3: CASSLGQQARTYEQYF